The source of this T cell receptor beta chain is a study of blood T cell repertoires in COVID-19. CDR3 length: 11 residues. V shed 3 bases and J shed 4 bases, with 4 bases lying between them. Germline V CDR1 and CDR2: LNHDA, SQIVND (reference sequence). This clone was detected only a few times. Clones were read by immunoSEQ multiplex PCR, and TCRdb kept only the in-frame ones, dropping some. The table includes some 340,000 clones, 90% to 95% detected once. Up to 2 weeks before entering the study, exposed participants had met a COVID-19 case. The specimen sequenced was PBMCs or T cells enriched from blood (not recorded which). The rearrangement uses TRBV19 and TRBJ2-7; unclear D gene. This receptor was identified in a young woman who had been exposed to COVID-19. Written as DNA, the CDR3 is TGTGCCAGTAGTATCGGGTACGAGCAGTACTTC. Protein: CASSIGYEQYF.